Sequencing of this T cell receptor beta chain was carried out in a study of CD8 T cells in ankylosing spondylitis. A note on this clonotype: No antigen is known for it.

Study results and limitations: The study identified a TCR beta motif of under ten highly homologous variants that appeared characteristic of ankylosing spondylitis blood.

TCRdb used MiXCR to reprocess the 5' RACE reads, holding one entry per CDR3 protein. The sample lists hundreds of thousands of distinct CDR3 sequences, roughly a quarter seen once, with about 0.89% in the top ten. CDR3 length equals 12 residues. V was shortened by 6 bases and J by 2 bases, with 10 bases between the two germline ends. The germline V gene has CDR1 SQVTM and CDR2 ANQGSEA. The specimen was blood, either unsorted or a sorted T cell fraction (not recorded which). V and J are TRBV29-1 and TRBJ1-2, with D possibly TRBD1 on 5 matching bases. The source is a male donor with ankylosing spondylitis. The CDR3 DNA reads as TGCAGCGTGGGAGGGGAGAACTATGGCTACACCTTC. Its translation is CSVGGENYGYTF.